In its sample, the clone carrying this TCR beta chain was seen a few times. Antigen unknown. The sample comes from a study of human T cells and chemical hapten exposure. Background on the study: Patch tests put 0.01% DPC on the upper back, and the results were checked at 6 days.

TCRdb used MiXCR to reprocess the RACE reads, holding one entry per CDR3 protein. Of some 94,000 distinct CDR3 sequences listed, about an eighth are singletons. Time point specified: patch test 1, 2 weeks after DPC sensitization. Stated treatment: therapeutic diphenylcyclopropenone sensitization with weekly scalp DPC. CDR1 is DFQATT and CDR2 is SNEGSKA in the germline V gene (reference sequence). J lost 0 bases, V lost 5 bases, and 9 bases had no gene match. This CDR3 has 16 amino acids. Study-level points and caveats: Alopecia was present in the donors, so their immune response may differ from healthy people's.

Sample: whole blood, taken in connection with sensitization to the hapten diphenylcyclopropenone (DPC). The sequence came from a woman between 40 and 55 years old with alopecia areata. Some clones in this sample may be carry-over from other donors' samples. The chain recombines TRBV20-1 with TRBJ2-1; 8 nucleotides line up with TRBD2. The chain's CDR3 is CSARGLALSSYNEQFF. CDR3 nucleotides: TGCAGTGCTCGTGGACTAGCTCTTAGCTCCTACAATGAGCAGTTCTTC.